This T cell receptor beta chain was recovered during a study of cytomegalovirus exposure and HLA in healthy donors. Study results and limitations: Several of the most significant clusters appeared, in a later analysis, to be linked to common viral pathogens.

As to this clone: No antigen is known for it.

Trimming cost V 8 bases and J 0 bases; bases outside gene matches: 4. The CDR3 totals 13 residues. Germline V gives CDR1 SEHNR, CDR2 FQNEAQ (reference sequence). Both 60 Vbeta primers and 13 Jbeta primers went into the PCR. Assay used: immunoSEQ multiplex PCR; TCRdb lists only in-frame clones, some missing. There are around 190,000 clones in the sample; around 77% occur only once, and roughly 3% lies in the top ten. The sequenced material came from PBMCs. The rearrangement uses TRBV7-9 and TRBJ2-7; 7 bases align to TRBD1. This clonotype was sampled from a woman aged 25 to 39 in good health and CMV-seronegative. CDR3 sequence: CASLGDSSYEQYF. The CDR3 DNA reads as TGTGCCAGCTTGGGGGACAGCTCCTACGAGCAGTACTTC. Full variable domain (remainder filled in from reference TRBV7-9 and TRBJ2-7): DTGVSQNPRHKITKRGQNVTFRCDPISEHNRLYWYRQTLGQGPEFLTYFQNEAQLEKSRLLSDRFSAERPKGSFSTLEIQRTEQGDSAMYLCASLGDSSYEQYFGPGTRLTVT.